These 22 T cell receptor beta chains originate from one sample sequenced in a study of cytomegalovirus exposure and HLA in healthy donors. Use of 60 Vbeta and 13 Jbeta primers characterized the PCR. TCRdb keeps only in-frame clones here, not all; method: immunoSEQ multiplex PCR. The sample lists approximately 170,000 clones, more than 80% occurring once. Sequences were obtained from PBMCs. The receptors shown here come from a male donor in good health and CMV-seronegative.

This chain joins TRBV6-5 and TRBJ1-1, with D perhaps matching TRBD1 (6 bases). Germline V gives CDR1 MNHEY, CDR2 SVGAGI. The CDR3 is made up of 13 amino acids. Trimming shortened V by 6 bases and J by 7 bases, and 15 bases separated the two germline ends. Written as DNA, the CDR3 is TGTGCCAGCAGGCAGGTGGGGGCGGGTGAAGCTTTCTTT. Protein sequence: CASRQVGAGEAFF.

The chain couples TRBV5-1 to TRBJ2-3; 11 nucleotides align to TRBD2. Germline lookup yields CDR1 SGHRS and CDR2 YFSETQ. There are 18 residues in the CDR3. With V trimmed by 4 bases and J by 3 bases, 13 bases remained unmatched. CDR3: CASSPQTSGIPRTDTQYF. In DNA, the CDR3 is TGCGCCAGCAGCCCACAGACTAGCGGGATTCCTAGGACAGATACGCAGTATTTT.

Only a few counts were recorded for this clone. This chain connects TRBV4-1 to TRBJ2-7; perhaps TRBD2 as D (6 bases). The CDR3 is 11 residues long. CDR1 is MGHRA and CDR2 is YSYEKL in the germline V gene. The V gene lost 8 bases and the J gene lost 3 bases, with 8 bases spanning the gap. The CDR3: CASGGDYEQYF. The CDR3 coding sequence is TGCGCCAGCGGCGGGGACTACGAGCAGTACTTC.

The chain combines TRBV28 with TRBJ1-2, with D hard to call. The CDR3 sequence is 15 residues long. V was trimmed by 3 bases and J by 4 bases, leaving 15 bases between them. Per germline, CDR1 MDHEN and CDR2 SYDVKM. CDR3 in DNA: TGTGCCAGCAGTTTCTCCCCGGGATACCCCTATGGCTACACCTTC. Its translation: CASSFSPGYPYGYTF.

The chain joins TRBV5-1 to TRBJ2-5, with D hard to call. The J call may be incorrect, as the DNA end agrees better with TRBJ2-7. The CDR3 is made up of 12 amino acids. Per the germline V gene, CDR1 is SGHRS and CDR2 is YFSETQ. The CDR3 DNA is TGCGCCAGCAGCTTAGACCACTACGAGCAGTACTTC. It is translated as CASSLDHYEQYF.

The rearrangement uses TRBV6-5 and TRBJ1-6, with D possibly being TRBD1 (6 bases). The CDR3 runs to 14 residues. The V end was cut by 8 bases, the J end by 7 bases, with 15 bases between. The germline V gene has CDR1 MNHEY and CDR2 SVGAGI. For the CDR3, the DNA is TGTGCCAGCCATCGTGGGGGCGTAAATTCACCCCTCCACTTT. It codes for CASHRGGVNSPLHF.

This rearrangement joins TRBV15 to TRBJ2-3; 8 bases line up with TRBD1. Trimming cost V 0 bases and J 5 bases; bases outside gene matches: 7. The CDR3 has 16 residues. CDR1 is LNHNV and CDR2 is YYDKDF in the germline V gene (reference sequence). CDR3 bases: TGTGCCACCAGCAGAGACCCGGACAGGGCGGTAGATACGCAGTATTTT. This translates into CATSRDPDRAVDTQYF.

This clone came up many times. V is TRBV19 and J is TRBJ1-2; 10 bases align to TRBD1. The CDR3 covers 15 residues. Germline V gene sequence: CDR1 LNHDA, CDR2 SQIVND (reference sequence). The junction had 10 bases not matched to a gene; V was cut back by 7 bases and J by 5 bases. The DNA for the CDR3 is TGTGCCAGTACAGATACCCCGGGACAGGGGTATGGCTACACCTTC. This sequence encodes CASTDTPGQGYGYTF.

In this sample, this clone turned up a few times. The rearrangement joins TRBV7-2 to TRBJ2-1, with 12 bases aligning to TRBD2. Germline V CDR1 and CDR2: SGHTA, FQGNSA. Losses at the gene ends were 1 base for V and 15 bases for J; bases not matched to a gene: 7. The CDR3 has 14 amino acids. In DNA, the CDR3 is TGTGCCAGCAGCTTAGATGGACTAGCGGGGAAAGTGTTCTTC. It yields the protein CASSLDGLAGKVFF.

This chain links TRBV7-2 with TRBJ2-7; TRBD1 might be the D (5 bases). Germline assignment: CDR1 SGHTA and CDR2 FQGNSA. Trimming took 3 bases from V and 1 from J, leaving 10 bases between them. CDR3 length equals 14 residues. The CDR3 region has the DNA TGTGCCAGCAGCTTCGACAGTGGATCCTACGAGCAGTACTTC. Translating gives CASSFDSGSYEQYF.

The chain carries TRBV25-1 and TRBJ2-3, with D tentatively TRBD1 (5 bases). Germline loops: CDR1 MGHDK, CDR2 SYGVNS. The CDR3 runs 14 residues. The germline V and J ends were trimmed by 5 bases and 3 bases, with 12 bases remaining between them. This CDR3 reads CASSFTGRTDTQYF. The CDR3 nucleotides are TGTGCCAGCAGTTTTACAGGCCGTACAGATACGCAGTATTTT.

The rearrangement links TRBV19 to TRBJ1-1; 8 bases fit TRBD1. The CDR3 is 14 residues long. CDR1 and CDR2 (germline): LNHDA, SQIVND (reference sequence). After removal of 5 bases from V and 11 bases from J, the junction contained 13 bases not matched to a gene. The CDR3 DNA reads TGTGCCAGTAGTCCGCCCGGGACAGGACGTTCCGCTTTCTTT. This codes for CASSPPGTGRSAFF.

Here the CDR3 reads CSVVARLARYEQYF. The CDR3 DNA reads TGCAGCGTCGTGGCCCGACTAGCGAGATACGAGCAGTACTTC. This chain uses TRBV29-1 with TRBJ2-5, with 8 bases lining up with TRBD2. The J call may be in error: the DNA end matches TRBJ2-7 better. The length of the CDR3 is 14 residues. Germline loops: CDR1 SQVTM, CDR2 ANQGSEA.

A single count supports this clone. The chain employs TRBV9 and TRBJ1-3, with TRBD1 matching over 7 bases. CDR3 length equals 16 residues. Germline assignment: CDR1 SGDLS and CDR2 YYNGEE. V lost 4 bases to trimming and J lost 0 bases; unmatched junction nucleotides: 7. CDR3 nucleotide sequence: TGTGCCAGCAGCCAAATGGGACAGTTCTCTGGAAACACCATATATTTT. Amino acids: CASSQMGQFSGNTIYF.

In this sample, this clone turned up a few times. The J gene is TRBJ1-1, the V gene TRBV4-3, with 9 bases that match TRBD1. V lost 4 bases and J lost 2; bases outside the gene matches: 5. From germline, CDR1 is LGHNA and CDR2 YSLEER. The CDR3 runs to 15 residues. CDR3 sequence reads: CASSRLTGGNTEAFF. In DNA, the CDR3 is TGCGCCAGCAGCCGCCTAACAGGGGGCAACACTGAAGCTTTCTTT.

This chain connects TRBV29-1 to TRBJ2-5; 8 bases fit TRBD2. Germline CDR1 reads SQVTM; CDR2 reads ANQGSEA. The CDR3 has 14 residues. V lost 3 bases to trimming and J lost 0 bases; unmatched junction nucleotides: 3. In DNA, the CDR3 is TGCAGCGTTGAGGAGCGGGGGAACCAAGAGACCCAGTACTTC. The encoded protein is CSVEERGNQETQYF.

V is TRBV5-1 and J is TRBJ2-7; 8 bases are a match to TRBD1. CDR1 and CDR2 (germline): SGHRS, YFSETQ. This CDR3 spans 15 amino acids. V lost 0 bases to trimming and J lost 2 bases; unmatched junction nucleotides: 4. CDR3 residues: CASSLGQGWTYEQYF. CDR3 in DNA: TGCGCCAGCAGCTTGGGACAGGGGTGGACCTACGAGCAGTACTTC. Full variable domain (outside the CDR3, taken from reference TRBV5-1 and TRBJ2-7): KAGVTQTPRYLIKTRGQQVTLSCSPISGHRSVSWYQQTPGQGLQFLFEYFSETQRNKGNFPGRFSGRQFSNSRSEMNVSTLELGDSALYLCASSLGQGWTYEQYFGPGTRLTVT.

Details on this clone: In the same sample, other DNA sequences code for this CDR3. The chain combines TRBV4-3 with TRBJ2-7; 11 nucleotides agree with TRBD2. Germline V gene lookup returns CDR1 LGHNA and CDR2 YSLEER. The CDR3 extends over 15 amino acids. Trimming took 1 base from V and 2 from J; bases not matched to a gene: 1. The CDR3 sequence is CASSQGLAGTYEQYF. In nucleotides, the CDR3 is TGCGCCAGCAGCCAAGGACTAGCGGGAACCTACGAGCAGTACTTC.

This rearrangement joins TRBV7-9 to TRBJ1-6; 7 positions agree with TRBD1. Germline values: CDR1 SEHNR, CDR2 FQNEAQ (reference sequence). The CDR3 runs 15 residues. V trimming: 5 bases; J trimming: 3 bases; junction bases outside the gene matches: 4. The CDR3 nucleotides are TGTGCCAGCAGCGTAGACAGGGTCTATAATTCACCCCTCCACTTT. Residues: CASSVDRVYNSPLHF.

This clone appeared a single time. The chain joins TRBV5-1 to TRBJ2-2; 9 bases match TRBD1. Germline lookup yields CDR1 SGHRS and CDR2 YFSETQ. CDR3 length: 16 residues. With V trimmed by 0 bases and J by 4 bases, 4 bases remained unmatched. The CDR3 region is CASSLAGDRATGELFF. The CDR3 DNA follows: TGCGCCAGCAGCTTGGCAGGGGACAGGGCCACCGGGGAGCTGTTTTTT.

This rearrangement joins TRBV7-9 to TRBJ2-7, with TRBD1 as a possible D gene (5 bases). V was shortened by 3 bases and J by 6 bases, with 12 bases between the two germline ends. The CDR3 has 13 amino acids. Looked up from germline, CDR1 is SEHNR and CDR2 is FQNEAQ (reference sequence). The CDR3 DNA follows: TGTGCCAGCAGCTTTAAGGGGTCCGGCGAGCAGTACTTC. It specifies CASSFKGSGEQYF.

The genes are TRBV4-3 and TRBJ1-1; TRBD1 is a possible D gene (5 bases). The CDR3 totals 14 residues. The V end was cut by 0 bases, the J end by 3 bases, with 8 bases between. Germline assignment: CDR1 LGHNA and CDR2 YSLEER. CDR3 sequence reads: CASSQDDRYTEAFF. The CDR3 DNA follows: TGCGCCAGCAGCCAAGACGACAGATACACTGAAGCTTTCTTT.